Listed below are T cell receptor beta chains from one sample, sequenced in a study of blood T cells in healthy people across ages. TCRdb re-analysed the 5' RACE reads in MiXCR, keeping a single row per CDR3 protein. The sample consists of 1.6 million or so distinct CDR3 sequences, about 31% of them appearing once. Sequenced material: blood. The receptors here all came from a woman in her twenties or thirties in good health. Each CDR3 is given with its conserved first and last residue. Each record gives: clone size, CDR3 length, V gene, J gene, D gene, CDR3 DNA, CDR3 protein. The D gene is left open where the match is weak. The listing skips clone size in some rows; elsewhere it reads once, few, many or a size class.

size: many; length: 15; V: TRBV5-1; J: TRBJ2-1; D: NA; DNA: TGCGCCAGCAGCGAAGACGGTAGCTCCTACAATGAGCAGTTCTTC; CDR3: CASSEDGSSYNEQFF
size: many; length: 15; V: TRBV4-1; J: TRBJ2-7; D: NA; DNA: TGCGCCAGCAGCCAAGATAGCTCCGGGCCCTACGAGCAGTACTTC; CDR3: CASSQDSSGPYEQYF
size: NA; length: 15; V: TRBV20-1; J: TRBJ2-3; D: TRBD2; DNA: TGCAGTGCTACGGGACTAGCGGGGAGCACAGATACGCAGTATTTT; CDR3: CSATGLAGSTDTQYF
size: many; length: 14; V: TRBV5-1; J: TRBJ2-1; D: TRBD2; DNA: TGCGCCAGCAGCAGTAGCGGGCCGGGGAATGAGCAGTTCTTC; CDR3: CASSSSGPGNEQFF
size: few; length: 21; V: TRBV7-6; J: TRBJ2-3; D: TRBD2; DNA: TGTGCCAGCAGCTCCCACGGTTCTAGCGGGAGGACAATTTATAGCACAGATACGCAGTATTTT; CDR3: CASSSHGSSGRTIYSTDTQYF
size: NA; length: 15; V: TRBV7-2; J: TRBJ2-5; D: NA; DNA: TGTGCCAGCAGCTTAGTTATCGGCACCCAAGAGACCCAGTACTTC; CDR3: CASSLVIGTQETQYF
size: NA; length: 14; V: TRBV18; J: TRBJ2-1; D: NA; DNA: TGTGCCAGCTCACCTGACGCGAGAGTGAATGAGCAGTTCTTC; CDR3: CASSPDARVNEQFF
size: NA; length: 15; V: TRBV5-8; J: TRBJ1-1; D: NA; DNA: TGTGCCAGCCACGGACGGGGGGGCAGGAACACTGAAGCTTTCTTT; CDR3: CASHGRGGRNTEAFF
size: few; length: 15; V: TRBV7-3; J: TRBJ2-3; D: NA; DNA: TGTGCCAGCAGCTTAACTCGACTACCAGGGGATACGCAGTATTTT; CDR3: CASSLTRLPGDTQYF
size: NA; length: 19; V: TRBV6-1; J: TRBJ2-3; D: TRBD2; DNA: TGTGCCAGCAGTGAGAGTACCCAAACGGGACTAGCGGGAAGAGATACGCAGTATTTT; CDR3: CASSESTQTGLAGRDTQYF
size: few; length: 15; V: TRBV29-1; J: TRBJ2-2; D: NA; DNA: TGCAGCAAACCGAGCCAGGGAGGTCGTATCGGGGAGCTGTTTTTT; CDR3: CSKPSQGGRIGELFF
size: NA; length: 13; V: TRBV20-1; J: TRBJ2-5; D: NA; DNA: TGCAGTGCTAGTCCCAACTACCAAGAGACCCAGTACTTC; CDR3: CSASPNYQETQYF
size: few; length: 14; V: TRBV20-1; J: TRBJ2-3; D: NA; DNA: TGCAGTGCTCGGCTGAGTGGGAGCACAGATACGCAGTATTTT; CDR3: CSARLSGSTDTQYF
size: many; length: 19; V: TRBV7-9; J: TRBJ2-3; D: TRBD2; DNA: TGTGCCAGCAGCACCTCCGGGACTAGCGGGGGGACTAGCACAGATACGCAGTATTTT; CDR3: CASSTSGTSGGTSTDTQYF
size: once; length: 14; V: TRBV27; J: TRBJ1-1; D: TRBD1; DNA: TGTGCCAGCAGTCAACAGGGGGTTAACACTGAAGCTTTCTTT; CDR3: CASSQQGVNTEAFF
size: few; length: 13; V: TRBV28; J: TRBJ2-1; D: TRBD1; DNA: TGTGCCAGCAGCAGAACAGGGGGCCATGAGCAGTTCTTC; CDR3: CASSRTGGHEQFF
size: few; length: 15; V: TRBV5-6; J: TRBJ2-5; D: NA; DNA: TGTGCCAGCAGCTTGTTACAGGGGACTCAAGAGACCCAGTACTTC; CDR3: CASSLLQGTQETQYF
size: NA; length: 19; V: TRBV18; J: TRBJ2-7; D: TRBD2; DNA: TGTGCCAGCTCAAGAGTTAGCGGGGGGGCGAACCCCGTCAAGGACGAGCGGTACTTC; CDR3: CASSRVSGGANPVKDERYF